The 32 T cell receptor beta chains in this list originate from one sample, sequenced in a study of cytomegalovirus exposure and HLA in healthy donors. PCR amplification relied on 60 Vbeta primers (plus 13 Jbeta primers). The method was immunoSEQ multiplex PCR; TCRdb's version includes in-frame clones alone and lacks a portion of them. This sample has around 98,000 clones; more than 75% occur once, and the top ten carry roughly 8.4%. Material: PBMCs. The receptors derive from a human donor in good health.

This clone was counted between two and nine times. The V and J genes are TRBV5-8 and TRBJ2-7; 12 bases align to TRBD1. With 3 bases clipped from V and 6 bases from J, the junction kept 4 bases outside the gene matches. Looked up from germline, CDR1 is SGHTS and CDR2 is YDEGEE. The CDR3 covers 14 residues. The CDR3 DNA sequence: TGTGCCAGCAGCTCGGGGACAGGGGGCGGCGAGCAGTACTTC. Its protein is CASSSGTGGGEQYF. Full variable domain (rest looked up from reference TRBV5-8 and TRBJ2-7): EAGVTQSPTHLIKTRGQQATLRCSPISGHTSVYWYQQALGLGLQFLLWYDEGEERNRGNFPPRFSGRQFPNYSSELNVNALELEDSALYLCASSSGTGGGEQYFGPGTRLTVT.

This clone was recorded a few times. The rearrangement links TRBV6-1 to TRBJ1-1, with 7 bases matching TRBD1. Germline V gives CDR1 MNHNS, CDR2 SASEGT. With V trimmed by 1 base and J by 9 bases, 2 bases remained unmatched. This CDR3 is built from 12 residues. The CDR3 DNA sequence: TGTGCCAGCAGTGAAGTGGACAGGAAAGCTTTCTTT. This translates into CASSEVDRKAFF.

V is TRBV27 and J is TRBJ1-1; D unclear. Germline loops: CDR1 MNHEY, CDR2 SMNVEV (reference sequence). The CDR3 has 12 residues. Between the trimmed V and J ends, which lost 0 bases and 8 bases, there was a span of 7 bases. This CDR3 is CASSLSNGEAFF. The CDR3 bases are TGTGCCAGCAGTTTATCGAACGGGGAAGCTTTCTTT.

This clone was seen just once. The chain has TRBV9 and TRBJ1-1; 7 positions agree with TRBD1. The CDR3 spans 16 residues. Germline V gene sequence: CDR1 SGDLS, CDR2 YYNGEE. Trimming took 6 bases from V and 1 from J; bases not matched to a gene: 12. The CDR3: CASTPRSEGANTEAFF. The CDR3, as DNA: TGTGCCAGCACCCCCCGGTCCGAGGGGGCGAACACTGAAGCTTTCTTT.

The V gene is TRBV7-9, the J gene TRBJ2-1; 15 bases are shared with TRBD2. CDR1 SEHNR and CDR2 FQNEAQ come from the germline V gene (reference sequence). Losses at the gene ends were 5 bases for V and 10 bases for J; bases not matched to a gene: 3. The CDR3 spans 14 residues. Written as DNA, the CDR3 is TGTGCCAGCAGCATGGGACTAGCGGGGGGCGAGCAGTTCTTC. It is translated as CASSMGLAGGEQFF.

CDR3 nucleotide sequence: TGTGCCAGCAGCAAGAACACTGAAGCTTTCTTT. Encoded protein: CASSKNTEAFF. The rearrangement joins TRBV27 to TRBJ1-1; no definite D call. The CDR3 is 11 amino acids. Per germline, CDR1 MNHEY and CDR2 SMNVEV (reference sequence). Trimming removed 6 bases at V and 1 base at J, with 3 bases between.

The chain is built from TRBV6-5 and TRBJ1-1; weak D call: TRBD1 (5 bases). The germline CDR1 and CDR2 sequences are MNHEY and SVGAGI. The CDR3 sequence is 14 residues long. Trimming shortened V by 5 bases and J by 3 bases, and 13 bases separated the two germline ends. The CDR3 DNA is TGTGCCAGCAGTACCAACAGGTGGGACACTGAAGCTTTCTTT. Protein: CASSTNRWDTEAFF.

The chain uses TRBV6-5 and TRBJ1-3; no definite D call. Germline CDR1 is MNHEY and CDR2 is SVGAGI. V shed 2 bases and J shed 0 bases, with 11 bases lying between them. The CDR3 has 16 amino acids. CDR3 region: CASSYARGSSGNTIYF. The CDR3, as DNA: TGTGCCAGCAGTTACGCCCGAGGAAGCTCTGGAAACACCATATATTTT.

The genes are TRBV11-2 and TRBJ2-5, with D perhaps TRBD2 (5 bases). CDR1 is SGHAT, CDR2 FQNNGV, per germline. The CDR3 is 14 amino acids. Between the trimmed V and J ends, which lost 5 bases and 3 bases, there was a span of 13 bases. CDR3 nucleotides: TGTGCCAGCAGCAAAGCTGCCGGGAAAGAGACCCAGTACTTC. This encodes CASSKAAGKETQYF.

This clone came up once. This sample also contains other DNA sequences that code for the same CDR3. V gene TRBV5-1 combines with J gene TRBJ1-2; TRBD1 matches at 8 bases. The CDR3 has 18 residues. Germline V gene sequence: CDR1 SGHRS, CDR2 YFSETQ. Trimming took 5 bases from V and 3 from J; bases not matched to a gene: 18. For the CDR3, the DNA is TGCGCCAGCAGTCGGACCTCCCTCACCGGGGGACAGGACTATGGCTACACCTTC. As protein: CASSRTSLTGGQDYGYTF.

The chain employs TRBV19 and TRBJ1-5, with D possibly being TRBD1 (6 bases). V lost 7 bases and J 0 bases, leaving 13 bases between the germline ends. The V gene's germline CDR1 is LNHDA and CDR2 SQIVND (reference sequence). This CDR3 contains 15 residues. The CDR3 DNA follows: TGTGCCAGTACCCCGGGACATTCTAGCAATCAGCCCCAGCATTTT. It codes for CASTPGHSSNQPQHF.

This chain connects TRBV5-1 to TRBJ2-5; 10 bases map to TRBD1. This CDR3 spans 14 amino acids. Losses at the gene ends were 4 bases for V and 5 bases for J; bases not matched to a gene: 5. CDR1 is SGHRS, CDR2 YFSETQ, per germline. CDR3 region: CASSTTGGWETQYF. The CDR3 bases are TGCGCCAGCAGCACGACAGGGGGCTGGGAGACCCAGTACTTC.

The chain joins TRBV5-6 to TRBJ2-2, with 9 bases fitting TRBD2. Losses at the gene ends were 0 bases for V and 4 bases for J; bases not matched to a gene: 4. CDR3 size: 16 residues. CDR1 is SGHDT and CDR2 is YYEEEE in the germline V gene. CDR3 coding DNA: TGTGCCAGCAGCTTGGTGGTAGCGGGGGCCACCGGGGAGCTGTTTTTT. It encodes CASSLVVAGATGELFF.

The chain combines TRBV27 with TRBJ2-5; a possible D gene is TRBD2 (6 bases). In germline, CDR1 is MNHEY, CDR2 SMNVEV (reference sequence). V shed 3 bases and J shed 5 bases, with 13 bases lying between them. This CDR3 has 14 residues. CDR3: CASSFGGRWETQYF. CDR3 DNA sequence: TGTGCCAGCAGTTTCGGAGGGAGGTGGGAGACCCAGTACTTC.

This clone was observed a handful of times. This rearrangement joins TRBV12-5 to TRBJ1-6; TRBD1 might be the D (5 bases). This CDR3 is built from 14 residues. Trimming stripped 5 bases from V and 7 bases from J, with 12 bases between. Germline V gene lookup returns CDR1 LGHNT and CDR2 FRNRAP. The CDR3 DNA reads TGTGCTAGTGGTCAAGGGGTTAGGAATTCACCCCTCCACTTT. Translation gives CASGQGVRNSPLHF.

The rearrangement links TRBV6-1 to TRBJ1-2, with 10 bases that match TRBD1. The CDR3 has 13 amino acids. V gave up 6 bases and J gave up 5 bases; unmatched junction bases: 3. The germline CDR1 and CDR2 sequences are MNHNS and SASEGT. CDR3: CASRRQGAYGYTF. Written as DNA, the CDR3 is TGTGCCAGCAGACGACAGGGGGCTTATGGCTACACCTTC.

The chain is built from TRBV11-2 and TRBJ1-6; D is ambiguous. Trimming removed 4 bases at V and 5 bases at J, with 9 bases between. This CDR3 has 14 amino acids. Germline CDR1 reads SGHAT; CDR2 reads FQNNGV. The CDR3 protein is CASSSRADNSPLHF. The CDR3 nucleotides are TGTGCCAGCAGCTCGAGGGCCGATAATTCACCCCTCCACTTT.

This chain links TRBV29-1 with TRBJ1-1, with 10 bases lining up with TRBD1. Germline assignment: CDR1 SQVTM and CDR2 ANQGSEA. The CDR3 runs to 15 residues. The ends lost 6 bases at V and 1 base at J; junction bases unmatched: 8. Written as DNA, the CDR3 is TGCAGCGTAACGGGACAGGGGAGCCCGAACACTGAAGCTTTCTTT. Its protein is CSVTGQGSPNTEAFF. Filled out from reference TRBV29-1 and TRBJ1-1, the complete variable domain reads SAVISQKPSRDICQRGTSLTIQCQVDSQVTMMFWYRQQPGQSLTLIATANQGSEATYESGFVIDKFPISRPNLTFSTLTVSNMSPEDSSIYLCSVTGQGSPNTEAFFGQGTRLTVV.

This clone was counted between two and nine times. V gene TRBV7-8 combines with J gene TRBJ2-1, with TRBD1 as a possible D gene (5 bases). The CDR3 has 16 residues. V dropped 1 base and J dropped 0 bases, with 10 bases sitting between them. CDR1 is SGHVS and CDR2 is FQNEAQ in the germline V gene. The CDR3 is CASSLVGTGSYNEQFF. The CDR3 bases are TGTGCCAGCAGCTTAGTCGGCACAGGCTCCTACAATGAGCAGTTCTTC.

The chain uses TRBV11-2 and TRBJ1-1; tentative D call: TRBD1 (5 bases). Germline CDR1 is SGHAT and CDR2 is FQNNGV. V was clipped by 5 bases and J by 6 bases, with 19 bases between them. CDR3 size: 15 residues. CDR3 amino acids: CASSASTARDAEAFF. CDR3 in DNA: TGTGCCAGCAGCGCATCGACAGCCCGAGATGCTGAAGCTTTCTTT.

The sample holds a few counts of this clone. The chain has TRBV6-6 and TRBJ1-2; 7 bases are a match to TRBD1. With 4 bases clipped from V and 2 bases from J, the junction kept 1 base outside the gene matches. CDR3 length equals 13 residues. Germline V gene sequence: CDR1 MNHNY, CDR2 SVGAGI (reference sequence). The CDR3 reads CASSSTGNYGYTF. DNA for the CDR3: TGTGCCAGCAGTTCGACAGGGAACTATGGCTACACCTTC.

The rearrangement uses TRBV5-1 and TRBJ2-2; 8 bases line up with TRBD2. In germline, CDR1 is SGHRS, CDR2 YFSETQ. This CDR3 has 16 amino acids. V shed 2 bases, J shed 4 bases, and the junction held 7 bases outside the gene matches. CDR3 in amino acids: CASSFGAGGPTGELFF. For the CDR3, the DNA is TGCGCCAGCAGCTTCGGGGCGGGAGGACCCACCGGGGAGCTGTTTTTT. Together with reference TRBV5-1 and TRBJ2-2, the CDR3 gives the full variable domain: KAGVTQTPRYLIKTRGQQVTLSCSPISGHRSVSWYQQTPGQGLQFLFEYFSETQRNKGNFPGRFSGRQFSNSRSEMNVSTLELGDSALYLCASSFGAGGPTGELFFGEGSRLTVL.

The J gene is TRBJ2-2, the V gene TRBV5-4, with D possibly matching TRBD2 (6 bases). Deletions cut 3 bases from V and 6 bases from J, with 18 bases between. Germline values: CDR1 SGHNT, CDR2 YYREEE (reference sequence). The CDR3 sequence is 16 residues long. The CDR3 protein is CASSSRRGNVPGELFF. In nucleotides, the CDR3 is TGTGCCAGCAGCTCCCGGCGGGGTAATGTCCCCGGGGAGCTGTTTTTT.

The chain couples TRBV2 to TRBJ2-7; 15 nucleotides agree with TRBD2. CDR1 is SNHLY, CDR2 FYNNEI, per germline. CDR3 length: 15 amino acids. V lost 6 bases to trimming and J lost 7 bases; unmatched junction nucleotides: 7. The CDR3 reads CASSWGGLAGGEQYF. The CDR3 bases are TGTGCCAGCAGCTGGGGGGGACTAGCGGGGGGTGAGCAGTACTTC.

This chain links TRBV7-9 with TRBJ1-6; D is unclear. The CDR3 is 16 residues long. Germline-derived CDR1 and CDR2 are SEHNR and FQNEAQ (reference sequence). The V end was cut by 0 bases, the J end by 10 bases, with 16 bases between. This CDR3 reads CASSLALQLGRSPLHF. The DNA of the CDR3 is TGTGCCAGCAGCTTAGCTCTCCAGCTCGGGAGGTCACCCCTCCACTTT.

The rearrangement links TRBV4-3 to TRBJ1-2; D remains ambiguous. The CDR3 runs to 15 residues. Looked up from germline, CDR1 is LGHNA and CDR2 is YSLEER. Trimming took 4 bases from V and 7 from J, leaving 19 bases between them. The CDR3 DNA follows: TGCGCCAGCAGCCGAACCGGGATTTCGATAGGTGGCTACACCTTC. Amino acid sequence: CASSRTGISIGGYTF.

This clone was recorded once. The chain combines TRBV6-1 with TRBJ2-7, with 8 bases aligning to TRBD1. Per the germline V gene, CDR1 is MNHNS and CDR2 is SASEGT. The trim removed 3 bases at V and 7 bases at J, leaving 5 bases unmatched. This CDR3 contains 13 residues. The CDR3 is CASSDQGAGEQYF. The CDR3 nucleotides read TGTGCCAGCAGTGACCAGGGGGCGGGTGAGCAGTACTTC.

This rearrangement joins TRBV21-1 to TRBJ2-3; TRBD2 is the table's D call, not checked against the DNA. TRBV21-1 represents a pseudogene. The length of the CDR3 is 14 residues. CDR3 bases: TGTGCCAGGGGTCGGGAGACCGACACAGATACGCAGTATTTT. It codes for CARGRETDTDTQYF.

This chain links TRBV19 with TRBJ1-1; D not certain. V lost 4 bases and J lost 3, with 12 bases in between. The CDR3 extends over 14 amino acids. Germline V gives CDR1 LNHDA, CDR2 SQIVND (reference sequence). This CDR3 reads CASSNFVVDTEAFF. DNA of the CDR3: TGTGCCAGTAGTAACTTCGTGGTGGACACTGAAGCTTTCTTT.

The rearrangement uses TRBV4-3 and TRBJ2-3; maybe TRBD1 (6 bases). The CDR3 sequence is 16 residues long. CDR1 is LGHNA and CDR2 is YSLEER in the germline V gene. Trimming stripped 0 bases from V and 3 bases from J, with 13 bases between. This chain's CDR3 is CASSQDLDRSTDTQYF. The CDR3 bases are TGCGCCAGCAGCCAAGATTTAGACAGGAGTACAGATACGCAGTATTTT.

CDR3 nucleotides: TGTGCCAGCAGGGCCGGAGGAGGGGCGGGAGTGAACACTGAAGCTTTCTTT. Translated: CASRAGGGAGVNTEAFF. J is TRBJ1-1 and V is TRBV9; a possible D gene is TRBD1 (5 bases). This CDR3 comprises 17 residues. V gave up 5 bases and J gave up 0 bases, with 20 bases separating them. Per the germline V gene, CDR1 is SGDLS and CDR2 is YYNGEE.

CDR3 sequence reads: CASSPLWTGGSDTEAFF. The CDR3 coding sequence is TGTGCCAGCAGCCCCCTTTGGACAGGGGGTTCCGACACTGAAGCTTTCTTT. The chain couples TRBV14 to TRBJ1-1, with 10 bases aligning to TRBD1. This CDR3 spans 17 amino acids. Per germline, CDR1 SGHDN and CDR2 FVKESK. Trimming cost V 4 bases and J 3 bases; bases outside gene matches: 11.